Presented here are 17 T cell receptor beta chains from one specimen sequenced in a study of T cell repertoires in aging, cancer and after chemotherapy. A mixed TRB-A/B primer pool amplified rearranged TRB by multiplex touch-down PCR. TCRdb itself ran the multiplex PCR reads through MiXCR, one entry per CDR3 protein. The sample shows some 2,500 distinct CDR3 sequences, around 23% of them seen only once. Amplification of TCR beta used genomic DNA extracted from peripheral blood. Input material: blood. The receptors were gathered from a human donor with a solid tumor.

The CDR3 is CASSLSTGEYTQYF. As DNA, the CDR3 is TGCGCCAGCAGCTTGTCCACAGGGGAGTATACGCAGTATTTT. The genes are TRBV5-1 and TRBJ2-3; 7 nucleotides line up with TRBD1. With V trimmed by 1 base and J by 7 bases, 6 bases remained unmatched. The CDR3 loop spans 14 amino acids. Germline V lookup: CDR1 SGHRS, CDR2 YFSETQ.

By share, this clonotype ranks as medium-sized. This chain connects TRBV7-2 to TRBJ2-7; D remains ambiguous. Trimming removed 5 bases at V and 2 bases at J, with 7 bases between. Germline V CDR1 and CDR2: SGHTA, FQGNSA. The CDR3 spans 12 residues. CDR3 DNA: TGTGCCAGCAGCCTCTTGACCTACGAGCAGTACTTC. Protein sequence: CASSLLTYEQYF.

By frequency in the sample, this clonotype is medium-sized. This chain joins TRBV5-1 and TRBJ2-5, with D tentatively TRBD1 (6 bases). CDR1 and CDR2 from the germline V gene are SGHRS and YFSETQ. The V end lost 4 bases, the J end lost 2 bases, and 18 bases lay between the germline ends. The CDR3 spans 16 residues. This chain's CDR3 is CASSGNPRTAQETQYF. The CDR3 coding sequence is TGCGCCAGCAGCGGAAACCCACGGACAGCTCAAGAGACCCAGTACTTC.

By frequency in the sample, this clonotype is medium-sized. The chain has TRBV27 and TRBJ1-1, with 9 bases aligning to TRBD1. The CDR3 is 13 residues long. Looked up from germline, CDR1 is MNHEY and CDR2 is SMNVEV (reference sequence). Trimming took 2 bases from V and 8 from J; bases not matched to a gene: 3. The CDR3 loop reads CASSLRTGVEAFF. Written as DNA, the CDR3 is TGTGCCAGCAGTTTACGGACAGGGGTAGAAGCTTTCTTT.

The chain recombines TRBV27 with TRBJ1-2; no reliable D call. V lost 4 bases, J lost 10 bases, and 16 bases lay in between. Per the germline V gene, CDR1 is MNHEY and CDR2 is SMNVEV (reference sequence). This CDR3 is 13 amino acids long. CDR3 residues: CASSSVMDYNYTF. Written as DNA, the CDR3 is TGTGCCAGCAGTTCGGTAATGGACTATAACTACACCTTC.

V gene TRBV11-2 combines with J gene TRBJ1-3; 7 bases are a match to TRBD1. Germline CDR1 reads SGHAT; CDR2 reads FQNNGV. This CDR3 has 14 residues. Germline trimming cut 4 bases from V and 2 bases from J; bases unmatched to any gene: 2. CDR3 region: CASSSQGAGNTIYF. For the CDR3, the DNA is TGTGCCAGCAGCTCCCAGGGGGCTGGAAACACCATATATTTT.

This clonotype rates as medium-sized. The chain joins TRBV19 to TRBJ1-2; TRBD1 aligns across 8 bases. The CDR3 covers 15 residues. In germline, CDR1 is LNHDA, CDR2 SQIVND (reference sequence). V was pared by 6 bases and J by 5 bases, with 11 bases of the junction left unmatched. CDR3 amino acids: CASRPGQGGTYGYTF. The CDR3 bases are TGTGCCAGTAGACCCGGACAGGGCGGGACTTATGGCTACACCTTC.

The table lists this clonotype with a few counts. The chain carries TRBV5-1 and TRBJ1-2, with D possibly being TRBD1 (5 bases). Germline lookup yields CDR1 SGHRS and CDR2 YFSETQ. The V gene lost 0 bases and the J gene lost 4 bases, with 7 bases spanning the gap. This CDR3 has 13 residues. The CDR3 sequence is CASSLGGTYGYTF. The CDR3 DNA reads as TGCGCCAGCAGCTTGGGCGGGACCTATGGCTACACCTTC.

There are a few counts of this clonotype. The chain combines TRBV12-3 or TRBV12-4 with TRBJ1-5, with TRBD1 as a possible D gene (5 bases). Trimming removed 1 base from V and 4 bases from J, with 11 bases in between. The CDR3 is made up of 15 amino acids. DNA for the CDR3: TGTGCCAGCAGTTTAGGGACGGAGGGGAATCAGCCCCAGCATTTT. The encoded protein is CASSLGTEGNQPQHF.

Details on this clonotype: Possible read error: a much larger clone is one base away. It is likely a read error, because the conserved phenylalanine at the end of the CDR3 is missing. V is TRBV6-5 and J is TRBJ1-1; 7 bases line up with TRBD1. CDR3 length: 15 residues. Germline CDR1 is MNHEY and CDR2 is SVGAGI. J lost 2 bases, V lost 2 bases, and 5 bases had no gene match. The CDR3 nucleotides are TGTGCCAGCAGTTACCATAGGACAGGAAACACTGAAGCTTTCTCT. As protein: CASSYHRTGNTEAFS.

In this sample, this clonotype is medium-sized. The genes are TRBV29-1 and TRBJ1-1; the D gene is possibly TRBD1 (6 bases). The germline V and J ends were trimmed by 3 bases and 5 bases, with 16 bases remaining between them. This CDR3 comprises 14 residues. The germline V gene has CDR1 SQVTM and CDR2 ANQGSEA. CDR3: CSVDVGGGGTEAFF. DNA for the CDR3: TGCAGCGTTGATGTCGGGGGCGGAGGGACTGAAGCTTTCTTT.

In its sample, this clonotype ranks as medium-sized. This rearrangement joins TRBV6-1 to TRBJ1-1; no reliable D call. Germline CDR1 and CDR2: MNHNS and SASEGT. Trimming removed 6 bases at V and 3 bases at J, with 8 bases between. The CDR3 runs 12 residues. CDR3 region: CASRDGYTEAFF. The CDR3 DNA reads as TGTGCCAGCAGGGACGGCTACACTGAAGCTTTCTTT.

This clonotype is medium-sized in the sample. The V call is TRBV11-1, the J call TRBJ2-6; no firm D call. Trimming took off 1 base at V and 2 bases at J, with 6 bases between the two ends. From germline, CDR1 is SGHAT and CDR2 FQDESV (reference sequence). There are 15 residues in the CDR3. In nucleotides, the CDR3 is TGTGCCAGCAGCTTAGTTAAAACTGGGGCCAACGTCCTGACTTTC. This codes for CASSLVKTGANVLTF.

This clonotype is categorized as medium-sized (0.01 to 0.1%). The chain's CDR3 is CASSIDLRGTYEQYF. DNA of the CDR3: TGTGCCAGTAGTATAGATCTGAGGGGAACCTACGAGCAGTACTTC. The chain is built from TRBV19 and TRBJ2-7; D is perhaps TRBD1 or TRBD2 (5 bases each). Trimming took off 0 bases at V and 2 bases at J, with 11 bases between the two ends. CDR1 LNHDA and CDR2 SQIVND come from the germline V gene (reference sequence). The CDR3 runs 15 residues.

This CDR3 is CASSTLGGAYNEQFF. For the CDR3, the DNA is TGTGCCAGCAGTACCCTGGGCGGGGCCTACAATGAGCAGTTCTTC. The V and J genes are TRBV6-5 and TRBJ2-1, with D possibly matching TRBD2 (6 bases). V was trimmed by 5 bases and J by 2 bases, leaving 13 bases between them. The germline gives CDR1 MNHEY, CDR2 SVGAGI. There are 15 residues in the CDR3.

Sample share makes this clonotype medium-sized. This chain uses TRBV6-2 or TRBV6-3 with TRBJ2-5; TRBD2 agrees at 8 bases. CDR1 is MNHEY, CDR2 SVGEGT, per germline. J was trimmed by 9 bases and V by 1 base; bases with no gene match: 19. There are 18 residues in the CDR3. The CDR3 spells CASSYFSRGGSGTRAQYF. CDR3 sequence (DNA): TGTGCCAGCAGTTACTTCAGCCGGGGGGGTAGCGGTACCAGGGCCCAGTACTTC.

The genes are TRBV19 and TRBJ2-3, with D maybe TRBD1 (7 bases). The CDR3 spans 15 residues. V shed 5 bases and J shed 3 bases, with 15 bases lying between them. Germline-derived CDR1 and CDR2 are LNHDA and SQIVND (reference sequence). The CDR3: CASSEGAGITDTQYF. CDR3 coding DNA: TGTGCCAGTAGTGAGGGGGCGGGGATAACAGATACGCAGTATTTT.